The clone carrying this TCR beta chain was counted a few times. Its antigen is not known. A much larger clone lies one base from this, so it may be a read error. Lactation, pregnancy, other autoimmune disease or uncontrolled infection excluded patients. Diagnostic assessment was based on clinical symptoms, serum thyroxine and TRAb, thyroid ultrasound and orbital computed tomography. CDR3 length equals 17 residues. Germline-derived CDR1 and CDR2 are MDHEN and SYDVKM. The sample comes from a study of T cells in Graves' hyperthyroidism and ophthalmopathy. Study-wide context: Peripheral blood specimens were obtained at initial diagnosis, prior to any treatment.

TCR beta CDR3 sequences were amplified from RNA transcripts. The TCR CDR3 was amplified in a first-round RT-PCR using the HTBI primer set. Each CDR3 protein is one row after TCRdb ran MiXCR on the multiplex PCR reads. The repertoire consists of fewer than 650,000 distinct CDR3 sequences, with 13% to 15% occurring once and the leading ten covering 7% to 9%. Overall study results and limits: The majority of expanded thyroid clonotypes above 0.001 also appeared in blood.

The chain has TRBV28 and TRBJ2-4; TRBD2 might be the D (5 bases). The source material was blood. This TCR was sampled from a woman aged 18-29 years with Graves' ophthalmopathy. The CDR3 is CASSLTGLRAIKDIQYF. DNA of the CDR3: TGTGCCAGCAGTTTAACTGGGTTGAGGGCTATCAAAGACATTCAGTACTTC.